Here is one T cell receptor beta chain with its context. Profiling relied on immunoSEQ multiplex PCR, and the TCRdb table lists in-frame clones only, not all of them. The table shows roughly 92,000 clones, with approximately 90% occurring only once. The source of the sample is a study of control samples from healthy donors and cancer patients. Germline lookup yields CDR1 SNHLY and CDR2 FYNNEI. With 6 bases removed from V and 0 bases from J, the gap between germline ends came to 14 bases. The CDR3 has 15 residues. Sequencing was done on a sample of blood. The V and J genes are TRBV2 and TRBJ1-2; the D gene is possibly TRBD1 (6 bases). The TCR originated in a woman aged 50 to 60 in good health. CDR3 nucleotide sequence: TGTGCCAGCAGCGAACAGGGACTCGCTAACTATGGCTACACCTTC. It specifies CASSEQGLANYGYTF.